Listed here are 32 T cell receptor beta chains from one sample, sequenced in a study of PD-1 blockade in classical Hodgkin lymphoma. As to time point: cycle 4 day 1 (C4D1), after around six weeks of nivolumab. Relapses following autologous stem cell transplantation were seen in all patients, with brentuximab vedotin exposure varying. Sequencing was performed with immunoSEQ multiplex PCR; in TCRdb, only in-frame clones are kept and a portion is missing. The data show around 100,000 clones, with approximately 90% seen just once and approximately 2.9% held by the top ten. The starting material was peripheral blood mononuclear cells (PBMCs), obtained before the fourth cycle of nivolumab. These receptors originate from a human donor with classical Hodgkin lymphoma.

V and J are TRBV9 and TRBJ2-3, with D hard to call. V was clipped by 4 bases and J by 2 bases, with 8 bases between them. The CDR3 has 13 residues. CDR1 SGDLS and CDR2 YYNGEE come from the germline V gene. The DNA for the CDR3 is TGTGCCAGCAGCTTCCGTCTCACAGATACGCAGTATTTT. Translation gives CASSFRLTDTQYF.

The rearrangement links TRBV7-2 to TRBJ2-5, with a weak D call TRBD2 (6 bases). V was pared by 1 base and J by 5 bases, with 8 bases between. CDR3 length equals 13 residues. Germline CDR1 and CDR2: SGHTA and FQGNSA. CDR3 sequence reads: CASSLVGRETQYF. DNA of the CDR3: TGTGCCAGCAGCTTAGTAGGGAGGGAGACCCAGTACTTC.

The V and J genes are TRBV5-1 and TRBJ2-3; the match to TRBD2 covers 15 bases. CDR1 is SGHRS, CDR2 YFSETQ, per germline. After removal of 5 bases from V and 4 bases from J, the junction contained 11 bases not matched to a gene. The CDR3 extends over 18 amino acids. CDR3 nucleotides: TGCGCCAGCAGTGGACTAGCGGGGGGGTGGGACGGATCAGATACGCAGTATTTT. Amino acids: CASSGLAGGWDGSDTQYF.

In this sample, this clone turned up once. J is TRBJ2-7 and V is TRBV11-2; D not certain. The V gene's germline CDR1 is SGHAT and CDR2 FQNNGV. V dropped 5 bases and J dropped 0 bases, with 8 bases sitting between them. The CDR3 spans 13 residues. The chain's CDR3 is CASSLRRSYEQYF. The CDR3 DNA is TGTGCCAGCAGCCTCCGCCGCTCCTACGAGCAGTACTTC.

The CDR3, as DNA: TGTGCCAGCAGTTCCGGGACAGGGGACCTCTATGGCTACACCTTC. Translating gives CASSSGTGDLYGYTF. V is TRBV7-9 and J is TRBJ1-2, with 10 bases identical to TRBD1. V shed 6 bases, J shed 4 bases, and the junction held 8 bases outside the gene matches. The CDR3 is 15 amino acids. Germline V gene sequence: CDR1 SEHNR, CDR2 FQNEAQ (reference sequence).

This chain connects TRBV30 to TRBJ2-4; D is uncertain. V was clipped by 4 bases and J by 5 bases, with 9 bases between them. Germline CDR1 and CDR2: GTSNPN and SVGIG (reference sequence). This CDR3 has 12 residues. For the CDR3, the DNA is TGTGCCTGGAATTATGAGGAAAACATTCAGTACTTC. It encodes CAWNYEENIQYF.

The chain combines TRBV4-2 with TRBJ2-3, with 12 positions matching TRBD2. Germline lookup yields CDR1 LGHNA and CDR2 YNFKEQ. V lost 0 bases, J lost 4 bases, and 14 bases stayed unmatched. The CDR3 consists of 20 residues. The CDR3 DNA reads TGTGCCAGCAGCCAAGAGCAGGGGCTAGCGGGGGGGCCCAGGTCAGATACGCAGTATTTT. Its protein is CASSQEQGLAGGPRSDTQYF.

On this clone itself: The junction departs from the called germline gene at one end, perhaps through a read error. The CDR3 region is CASSVTGGSTDTQYF. The CDR3 DNA follows: TGTGCCAGCAGCGTAACGGGGGGCAGCACAGATACGCAGTATTTT. The chain is built from TRBV7-3 and TRBJ2-3; tentatively, D is TRBD2 (7 bases). The CDR3 is 15 amino acids. Germline V gene data show CDR1 as SGHTA and CDR2 as FQGTGA.

The chain has TRBV9 and TRBJ2-3; D unresolved. CDR1 is SGDLS, CDR2 YYNGEE, per germline. Trimming stripped 1 base from V and 2 bases from J, with 5 bases between. The CDR3 is made up of 13 amino acids. The CDR3 sequence: CASSVSITDTQYF. CDR3 coding DNA: TGTGCCAGCAGCGTATCTATCACAGATACGCAGTATTTT.

The rearrangement joins TRBV7-9 to TRBJ2-5, with 12 nucleotides matching TRBD2. Losses at the gene ends were 0 bases for V and 4 bases for J; bases not matched to a gene: 6. The CDR3 consists of 17 residues. Per the germline V gene, CDR1 is SEHNR and CDR2 is FQNEAQ (reference sequence). For the CDR3, the DNA is TGTGCCAGCAGCTTAGCTCAGACTAGCGGGGGTGGAGAGACCCAGTACTTC. Translation gives CASSLAQTSGGGETQYF.

This clone was counted a few times. In nucleotides, the CDR3 is TGTGCCAGCAGTCCACAGCCCGTTGAAGGCTATGGCTACACCTTC. Its translation is CASSPQPVEGYGYTF. The chain is built from TRBV6-5 and TRBJ1-2; D not certain. This CDR3 comprises 15 residues. Germline V gives CDR1 MNHEY, CDR2 SVGAGI. V was clipped by 5 bases and J by 4 bases, with 17 bases between them.

The gene calls are TRBV18 and TRBJ2-2; TRBD1 aligns across 8 bases. CDR3 length: 15 amino acids. Germline trimming cut 3 bases from V and 1 base from J; bases unmatched to any gene: 1. CDR1 and CDR2 (germline): KGHSH, LQKENI. The CDR3 loop is CASSPGTGNTGELFF. DNA for the CDR3: TGTGCCAGCTCACCCGGGACAGGGAACACCGGGGAGCTGTTTTTT.

J is TRBJ1-2 and V is TRBV6-6; D is unclear. The length of the CDR3 is 15 residues. The germline gives CDR1 MNHNY, CDR2 SVGAGI (reference sequence). V dropped 0 bases and J dropped 0 bases, with 8 bases sitting between them. The CDR3 DNA reads TGTGCCAGCAGTTACTCGTTCACAGCTAACTATGGCTACACCTTC. Protein: CASSYSFTANYGYTF.

The count of this clone is one. V is TRBV4-2 and J is TRBJ1-4; D ambiguous. Germline lookup yields CDR1 LGHNA and CDR2 YNFKEQ. The length of the CDR3 is 17 residues. Trimming shortened V by 6 bases and J by 0 bases, and 17 bases separated the two germline ends. CDR3 coding DNA: TGTGCCAGCAGTCAAAGGCTTTTTGTCGCAACTAATGAAAAACTGTTTTTT. It encodes CASSQRLFVATNEKLFF.

This chain connects TRBV28 to TRBJ2-2; 11 positions match TRBD2. Per germline, CDR1 MDHEN and CDR2 SYDVKM. CDR3 length equals 21 residues. Trimming removed 3 bases from V and 4 bases from J; junction bases left unmatched: 19. The CDR3: CASSFAALGLAGGDITGELFF. CDR3 bases: TGTGCCAGCAGTTTCGCAGCACTGGGGCTAGCGGGGGGCGATATCACCGGGGAGCTGTTTTTT.

The V call is TRBV7-9, the J call TRBJ1-5, with TRBD1 matching 12 bases. Germline CDR1 reads SEHNR; CDR2 reads FQNEAQ (reference sequence). The CDR3 is made up of 15 amino acids. Trimming cost V 6 bases and J 7 bases; bases outside gene matches: 7. CDR3 region: CASSTGTGGWQPQHF. The CDR3 nucleotides are TGTGCCAGCAGTACCGGGACAGGGGGCTGGCAGCCCCAGCATTTT.

The chain employs TRBV6-6 and TRBJ1-3; the D is unclear. V was pared by 6 bases and J by 0 bases, with 12 bases between. Per the germline V gene, CDR1 is MNHNY and CDR2 is SVGAGI (reference sequence). There are 15 residues in the CDR3. As DNA, the CDR3 is TGTGCCAGCAGCGCGGCGGTAACCTCTGGAAACACCATATATTTT. It yields the protein CASSAAVTSGNTIYF.

This chain connects TRBV5-1 to TRBJ2-3; D is unclear. This CDR3 has 12 amino acids. Trimming removed 3 bases from V and 4 bases from J, with 6 bases in between. CDR1 is SGHRS, CDR2 YFSETQ, per germline. As DNA, the CDR3 is TGCGCCAGCAGCTCCGAGTCAGATACGCAGTATTTT. Translation gives CASSSESDTQYF.

Note on this clone: The CDR3 does not end in the conserved phenylalanine or tryptophan, so this is likely a read error. The limits of the CDR3 on the DNA are not certain, so only TCRdb's listed CDR3 is given. This chain links TRBV6-6 with TRBJ2-3; TRBD1 was called by the table and not checked on the DNA. Per the germline V gene, CDR1 is MNHNY and CDR2 is SVGAGI (reference sequence). The CDR3 spans 11 residues, counting both ends. This chain's CDR3 is CASSKQGDTQI.

The chain links TRBV2 to TRBJ1-2, with 8 bases identical to TRBD1. Germline V lookup: CDR1 SNHLY, CDR2 FYNNEI. CDR3 size: 21 residues. V shed 8 bases and J 0 bases; nucleotides not matched to a gene: 26. CDR3 sequence (DNA): TGTGCCAGCGATGAGTGGGCAGGGGGCTCCTCCCCCTATCAAGCTAACTATGGCTACACCTTC. It specifies CASDEWAGGSSPYQANYGYTF.

The CDR3 nucleotides read TGTGCCAGCAGTTCTCCGGACAGTTATCACTACGAGCAGTACTTC. Encoded protein: CASSSPDSYHYEQYF. The V gene is TRBV11-1, the J gene TRBJ2-7, with D tentatively TRBD1 (6 bases). The CDR3 is 15 residues long. V gave up 6 bases and J gave up 3 bases, with 18 bases separating them. Germline loops: CDR1 SGHAT, CDR2 FQDESV (reference sequence).

This chain joins TRBV11-2 and TRBJ2-7; 7 bases match TRBD1. J lost 4 bases, V lost 5 bases, and 8 bases had no gene match. Germline V CDR1 and CDR2: SGHAT, FQNNGV. The CDR3 loop spans 14 amino acids. CDR3 DNA: TGTGCCAGCAGCCTCCAGACAGGGCTATACGAGCAGTACTTC. This gives the protein CASSLQTGLYEQYF. Variable domain in full (rest from reference TRBV11-2 and TRBJ2-7): EAGVAQSPRYKIIEKRQSVAFWCNPISGHATLYWYQQILGQGPKLLIQFQNNGVVDDSQLPKDRFSAERLKGVDSTLKIQPAKLEDSAVYLCASSLQTGLYEQYFGPGTRLTVT.

The rearrangement links TRBV11-2 to TRBJ2-7; D possibly corresponds to TRBD1 (6 bases). CDR3 length equals 13 residues. V lost 6 bases to trimming and J lost 3 bases, with 12 bases between them. Germline values: CDR1 SGHAT, CDR2 FQNNGV. The CDR3 loop reads CASRDTGFYEQYF. The CDR3 DNA sequence: TGTGCCAGCAGGGATACAGGGTTCTACGAGCAGTACTTC.

This sequence joins TRBV11-3 and TRBJ2-3; TRBD2 might be the D (6 bases). Germline assignment: CDR1 SGHNT and CDR2 YENEEA. V gave up 5 bases and J gave up 1 base, with 13 bases separating them. There are 15 residues in the CDR3. The CDR3 sequence: CASSPSGGGTDTQYF. CDR3 in DNA: TGTGCCAGCAGCCCCTCTGGCGGGGGCACAGATACGCAGTATTTT.

Only one count was recorded for this clone. The chain joins TRBV18 to TRBJ1-5; TRBD1 agrees at 8 bases. Germline CDR1 KGHSH, CDR2 LQKENI. V trimming: 5 bases; J trimming: 6 bases; junction bases outside the gene matches: 12. The CDR3 consists of 16 residues. CDR3 bases: TGTGCCAGCTCATTCACATCGACAGGGGAGGGTCAGCCCCAGCATTTT. Translating it yields CASSFTSTGEGQPQHF.

The V gene is TRBV25-1, the J gene TRBJ2-7; D gene ambiguous. The CDR3 contains 12 residues. V was trimmed by 6 bases and J by 2 bases, leaving 8 bases between them. Germline CDR1 is MGHDK and CDR2 is SYGVNS. The CDR3 DNA is TGTGCCAGCAGATCTATCACCTACGAGCAGTACTTC. Amino acid sequence: CASRSITYEQYF.

The rearrangement links TRBV30 to TRBJ2-2; 7 nucleotides match TRBD2. V shed 1 base and J 4 bases; nucleotides not matched to a gene: 3. The CDR3 loop spans 14 amino acids. The V gene's germline CDR1 is GTSNPN and CDR2 SVGIG (reference sequence). As DNA, the CDR3 is TGTGCCTGGAGTGCTCGACTAGCCACCGGGGAGCTGTTTTTT. Translating gives CAWSARLATGELFF.

V and J are TRBV18 and TRBJ1-2, with 7 nucleotides matching TRBD1. V shed 0 bases and J 4 bases; nucleotides not matched to a gene: 5. CDR3 length equals 15 residues. The germline V gene has CDR1 KGHSH and CDR2 LQKENI. CDR3 sequence: CASSPPSTGVYGYTF. CDR3 sequence (DNA): TGTGCCAGCTCACCACCGTCAACAGGGGTCTATGGCTACACCTTC.

Regarding this clone: The junction departs from the called germline gene at one end, perhaps through a read error. The chain combines TRBV19 with TRBJ1-6; D gene unclear. This CDR3 has 16 amino acids. Germline assignment: CDR1 LNHDA and CDR2 SQIVND (reference sequence). The CDR3 loop reads CASSIDGSSYNSPLHF. DNA of the CDR3: TGTGCCAGTAGCATAGACGGGAGCTCCTATAATTCACCCCTCCACTTT.

This chain's CDR3 is CASSSLGNTEAFF. Here the CDR3 DNA reads TGTGCCAGCAGCTCACTCGGGAACACTGAAGCTTTCTTT. The gene calls are TRBV6-6 and TRBJ1-1; D unclear. The CDR3 runs to 13 residues. The ends were cut back, 6 bases at V and 1 base at J, with 9 bases in the middle. Per germline, CDR1 MNHNY and CDR2 SVGAGI (reference sequence).

The V call is TRBV11-2, the J call TRBJ2-7, with D possibly matching TRBD2 (7 bases). CDR1 SGHAT and CDR2 FQNNGV come from the germline V gene. CDR3 size: 14 residues. Trimming cost V 5 bases and J 3 bases, with 14 bases left between them. CDR3 region: CASSQWGGGYEQYF. The CDR3 DNA reads TGTGCCAGCAGCCAATGGGGGGGCGGCTACGAGCAGTACTTC. The full variable domain, with the rest looked up from reference TRBV11-2 and TRBJ2-7, is EAGVAQSPRYKIIEKRQSVAFWCNPISGHATLYWYQQILGQGPKLLIQFQNNGVVDDSQLPKDRFSAERLKGVDSTLKIQPAKLEDSAVYLCASSQWGGGYEQYFGPGTRLTVT.

This chain links TRBV6-5 with TRBJ1-2, with D possibly being TRBD1 (6 bases). This CDR3 is built from 13 residues. The germline V gene encodes CDR1 MNHEY and CDR2 SVGAGI. With 5 bases removed from V and 6 bases from J, the gap between germline ends came to 13 bases. CDR3 sequence reads: CASSDTGANGYTF. CDR3 in DNA: TGTGCCAGCAGTGACACGGGGGCTAATGGCTACACCTTC.